A single sample gave rise to the 31 T cell receptor beta chains below, sequenced in a study of blood T cell repertoires in COVID-19. This table comes from immunoSEQ multiplex PCR, and its TCRdb copy is limited to in-frame clones, with some not included. The sample yields about 180,000 clones, approximately 88% seen once. Specimen: peripheral blood. These receptors originate from a woman younger than 45 with acute or convalescent COVID-19.

The chain combines TRBV11-2 with TRBJ2-7, with 7 bases aligning to TRBD2. Germline-derived CDR1 and CDR2 are SGHAT and FQNNGV. V lost 1 base, J lost 4 bases, and 4 bases stayed unmatched. This CDR3 spans 14 amino acids. The CDR3 DNA reads as TGTGCCAGCAGCTTAGTTGCGGGAGTATACGAGCAGTACTTC. This translates into CASSLVAGVYEQYF.

The chain combines TRBV7-2 with TRBJ2-1; D gene uncertain. The length of the CDR3 is 13 residues. Germline V lookup: CDR1 SGHTA, CDR2 FQGNSA. V shed 1 base and J shed 7 bases, with 8 bases lying between them. The CDR3 region has the DNA TGTGCCAGCAGCTTAGGGGCTTCTAATGAGCAGTTCTTC. This codes for CASSLGASNEQFF.

This sequence joins TRBV27 and TRBJ2-1, with a possible D match to TRBD2 (5 bases). Trimming took 3 bases from V and 10 from J, leaving 7 bases between them. The CDR3 is 11 amino acids. The germline V gene encodes CDR1 MNHEY and CDR2 SMNVEV (reference sequence). Here the CDR3 DNA reads TGTGCCAGCAGTTTCGGGGAAGAGCAGTTCTTC. Amino acid sequence: CASSFGEEQFF.

The chain uses TRBV19 and TRBJ2-7, with D possibly matching TRBD2 (5 bases). Germline values: CDR1 LNHDA, CDR2 SQIVND (reference sequence). V was cut by 4 bases and J by 3 bases, with 7 bases left in between. The CDR3 totals 12 residues. The CDR3 loop reads CASSTSGYEQYF. The CDR3 coding sequence is TGTGCCAGTAGTACCAGCGGCTACGAGCAGTACTTC.

This clone showed up just once. Other DNA sequences in this specimen translate into the identical CDR3. The chain recombines TRBV5-1 with TRBJ2-5; D is perhaps TRBD2 (7 bases). The CDR3 is made up of 14 amino acids. The V gene lost 0 bases and the J gene lost 4 bases, with 10 bases spanning the gap. CDR1 and CDR2 from the germline V gene are SGHRS and YFSETQ. The CDR3, as DNA: TGCGCCAGCAGCTTGGAGGGAGGGGGAGAGACCCAGTACTTC. This translates into CASSLEGGGETQYF.

The CDR3 DNA is TGTGCCAGCAGCCAGGAGGGCCACATCGGGGAGCTGTTTTTT. This gives the protein CASSQEGHIGELFF. The rearrangement joins TRBV3-1 (or the pseudogene TRBV3-2) to TRBJ2-2; the D gene is possibly TRBD2 (6 bases). The CDR3 sequence is 14 residues long. V lost 3 bases and J lost 7, with 12 bases in between. The germline gives CDR1 LGHDT, CDR2 YNNKEL (reference sequence).

The chain couples TRBV19 to TRBJ1-5; D not resolved. The CDR3 contains 14 residues. From germline, CDR1 is LNHDA and CDR2 SQIVND (reference sequence). Trimming took off 8 bases at V and 4 bases at J, with 15 bases between the two ends. CDR3 in amino acids: CASEVLARNQPQHF. As DNA, the CDR3 is TGTGCCAGTGAGGTACTCGCTAGGAATCAGCCCCAGCATTTT.

The genes are TRBV3-1 (or the pseudogene TRBV3-2) and TRBJ1-4; D is possibly TRBD1 (6 bases). CDR1 and CDR2 from the germline V gene are LGHDT and YNNKEL (reference sequence). CDR3 size: 15 residues. Trimming removed 0 bases from V and 8 bases from J, with 13 bases in between. CDR3 in DNA: TGTGCCAGCAGCCAAGATATCACAGGGAGCGAAAAACTGTTTTTT. Amino acid sequence: CASSQDITGSEKLFF.

The chain is built from TRBV5-1 and TRBJ2-1; TRBD2 is a possible D gene (6 bases). Per germline, CDR1 SGHRS and CDR2 YFSETQ. Between the trimmed V and J ends, which lost 0 bases and 7 bases, there was a span of 14 bases. This CDR3 spans 15 amino acids. The chain's CDR3 is CASSLDPGTVNEQFF. CDR3 nucleotides: TGCGCCAGCAGCTTGGACCCCGGGACTGTTAATGAGCAGTTCTTC.

This chain links TRBV5-1 with TRBJ1-5; no firm D call. V lost 2 bases and J lost 5, with 11 bases in between. The CDR3 has 14 residues. Germline V CDR1 and CDR2: SGHRS, YFSETQ. The CDR3 loop is CASSFDGRDQPQHF. The CDR3 region has the DNA TGCGCCAGCAGCTTTGACGGGAGAGATCAGCCCCAGCATTTT.

The genes are TRBV10-1 and TRBJ2-3, with TRBD2 matching 8 bases. The CDR3 covers 14 residues. CDR1 WNHNN and CDR2 SYGVQD come from the germline V gene (reference sequence). Trimming at V came to 5 bases and at J to 2 bases, leaving 3 bases not matched to a gene. The DNA for the CDR3 is TGCGCCAGCAGTTGGCGGGGGGACACAGATACGCAGTATTTT. Protein: CASSWRGDTDTQYF.

J is TRBJ1-2 and V is TRBV2; 10 bases map to TRBD1. Germline CDR1 is SNHLY and CDR2 is FYNNEI. V lost 5 bases, J lost 4 bases, and 7 bases stayed unmatched. This CDR3 has 15 amino acids. CDR3 sequence: CASSSRTGGSYGYTF. DNA of the CDR3: TGTGCCAGCAGTAGCCGGACAGGGGGGTCCTATGGCTACACCTTC.

The rearrangement uses TRBV28 and TRBJ2-3; TRBD2 agrees at 10 bases. CDR1 is MDHEN and CDR2 is SYDVKM in the germline V gene. Trimming removed 7 bases from V and 1 base from J; junction bases left unmatched: 8. The CDR3 is 16 residues long. CDR3 in DNA: TGTGCCAGCACCCCTGCCGGGACTAGCGGCACAGATACGCAGTATTTT. It is translated as CASTPAGTSGTDTQYF.

The chain employs TRBV28 and TRBJ2-5; 10 bases agree with TRBD1. Trimming removed 5 bases from V and 5 bases from J; junction bases left unmatched: 11. Germline CDR1 is MDHEN and CDR2 is SYDVKM. This CDR3 is built from 16 residues. CDR3 DNA sequence: TGTGCCAGCAGTCCCCCCGGCGACAGGGGGCGCGAGACCCAGTACTTC. Amino acid sequence: CASSPPGDRGRETQYF.

This clone was detected once. The J gene is TRBJ1-2, the V gene TRBV15; the D gene is possibly TRBD1 (5 bases). Trimming shortened V by 0 bases and J by 6 bases, and 11 bases separated the two germline ends. The CDR3 extends over 14 amino acids. In germline, CDR1 is LNHNV, CDR2 YYDKDF (reference sequence). The CDR3 nucleotides are TGTGCCACCAGCAGAGATTGGGGCGCCGATGGCTACACCTTC. Its protein product is CATSRDWGADGYTF.

The CDR3 region is CATSDLGRDNGYTF. CDR3 coding DNA: TGTGCCACCAGTGATTTAGGCAGGGATAACGGCTACACCTTC. The chain is built from TRBV24-1 and TRBJ1-2; tentative D call: TRBD1 (5 bases). The germline gives CDR1 KGHDR, CDR2 SFDVKD. This CDR3 has 14 amino acids. Trimming took 1 base from V and 8 from J, leaving 13 bases between them.

V gene TRBV20-1 combines with J gene TRBJ2-1, with D possibly TRBD1 on 5 matching bases. Trimming stripped 3 bases from V and 13 bases from J, with 16 bases between. Germline CDR1 reads DFQATT; CDR2 reads SNEGSKA (reference sequence). The CDR3 has 12 residues. The DNA of the CDR3 is TGCAGTGCTAGTTCGGACAACCCTTTTCAGTTCTTC. This sequence encodes CSASSDNPFQFF.

V and J are TRBV9 and TRBJ1-6, with D tentatively TRBD1 (6 bases). The CDR3 spans 17 residues. Germline values: CDR1 SGDLS, CDR2 YYNGEE. Trimming cost V 0 bases and J 9 bases, with 19 bases left between them. The CDR3 coding sequence is TGTGCCAGCAGCGTAGCCTCATACGGGACAATTTCTTCACCCCTCCACTTT. This encodes CASSVASYGTISSPLHF.

V usage is TRBV5-1 and J usage is TRBJ2-7; 10 bases fit TRBD2. V shed 0 bases and J 6 bases; nucleotides not matched to a gene: 6. Germline CDR1 is SGHRS and CDR2 is YFSETQ. The CDR3 is 15 amino acids. The chain's CDR3 is CASSLAASGSPEQYF. In nucleotides, the CDR3 is TGCGCCAGCAGCTTGGCGGCTAGCGGGAGCCCCGAGCAGTACTTC.

This chain uses TRBV2 with TRBJ2-7; 7 bases are a match to TRBD2. CDR3 size: 15 residues. V lost 5 bases and J lost 5; bases outside the gene matches: 12. The germline gives CDR1 SNHLY, CDR2 FYNNEI. Written as DNA, the CDR3 is TGTGCCAGCAGTCGGCGGGAGTGGGAAGGTAACGAGCAGTACTTC. This encodes CASSRREWEGNEQYF.

The V call is TRBV6-5, the J call TRBJ2-7; D uncertain. Germline V gene sequence: CDR1 MNHEY, CDR2 SVGAGI. The CDR3 consists of 14 residues. Trimming took off 2 bases at V and 3 bases at J, with 11 bases between the two ends. CDR3 in DNA: TGTGCCAGCAGTTACGCGAGAAATGACTACGAGCAGTACTTC. It translates to CASSYARNDYEQYF.

The rearrangement joins TRBV27 to TRBJ1-6; D is ambiguous. With 0 bases removed from V and 7 bases from J, the gap between germline ends came to 4 bases. Germline CDR1 MNHEY, CDR2 SMNVEV (reference sequence). This CDR3 is built from 13 residues. The CDR3 spells CASSLSQNSPLHF. The CDR3 region has the DNA TGTGCCAGCAGTTTATCGCAGAATTCACCCCTCCACTTT.

This clone was detected a few times. The chain recombines TRBV30 with TRBJ1-1; D not resolved. CDR3 length equals 12 residues. CDR1 is GTSNPN and CDR2 is SVGIG in the germline V gene (reference sequence). The V gene lost 4 bases and the J gene lost 0 bases, with 6 bases spanning the gap. CDR3 sequence (DNA): TGTGCCTGGAATCCCATGAACACTGAAGCTTTCTTT. Translating gives CAWNPMNTEAFF.

The chain combines TRBV5-1 with TRBJ1-6; 7 nucleotides agree with TRBD1. The V segment lost 7 bases and the J segment 6 bases; nucleotides outside the gene matches: 7. CDR1 SGHRS and CDR2 YFSETQ come from the germline V gene. The CDR3 sequence is 14 residues long. This CDR3 is CASQPGTANSPLHF. For the CDR3, the DNA is TGCGCCAGCCAGCCTGGGACAGCTAATTCACCCCTCCACTTT. Based on the CDR3 plus reference TRBV5-1 and TRBJ1-6, the full variable domain is KAGVTQTPRYLIKTRGQQVTLSCSPISGHRSVSWYQQTPGQGLQFLFEYFSETQRNKGNFPGRFSGRQFSNSRSEMNVSTLELGDSALYLCASQPGTANSPLHFGNGTRLTVT.

This rearrangement joins TRBV6-1 to TRBJ2-7, with TRBD2 as a possible D gene (5 bases). The CDR3 is made up of 13 amino acids. Trimming removed 2 bases at V and 2 bases at J, with 7 bases between. CDR1 is MNHNS, CDR2 SASEGT, per germline. Here the CDR3 DNA reads TGTGCCAGCAGTGAACGACTACCCTACGAGCAGTACTTC. It specifies CASSERLPYEQYF.

In its sample, this clone was seen once. V gene TRBV6-2 or TRBV6-3 combines with J gene TRBJ2-7, with 10 nucleotides matching TRBD2. Germline V gene lookup returns CDR1 MNHEY and CDR2 SVGEGT. The CDR3 consists of 18 residues. V was clipped by 0 bases and J by 4 bases; unmatched bases: 12. CDR3 protein: CASSYSRFQREGRYEQYF. DNA of the CDR3: TGTGCCAGCAGTTACTCGAGATTCCAGCGGGAGGGCCGTTACGAGCAGTACTTC.

The chain carries TRBV2 and TRBJ2-1; 8 bases match TRBD1. The germline CDR1 and CDR2 sequences are SNHLY and FYNNEI. Trimming at V came to 11 bases and at J to 3 bases, leaving 0 bases not matched to a gene. The CDR3 has 11 residues. The DNA of the CDR3 is TGTGCCGGACAGGGCTACAATGAGCAGTTCTTC. Protein product: CAGQGYNEQFF.

CDR3 residues: CASKPPGKGIQYF. CDR3 in DNA: TGTGCCAGCAAACCCCCAGGGAAGGGCATTCAGTACTTC. The chain recombines TRBV2 with TRBJ2-4; the D gene is possibly TRBD1 (5 bases). Looked up from germline, CDR1 is SNHLY and CDR2 is FYNNEI. Trimming left V 7 bases short and J 9 bases short, with 16 bases between. The CDR3 contains 13 residues.

This chain uses TRBV2 with TRBJ1-1, with D perhaps TRBD1 (5 bases). Germline CDR1 reads SNHLY; CDR2 reads FYNNEI. The V and J ends lost 3 bases and 5 bases respectively, with 10 bases between them. The CDR3 is 13 amino acids. As DNA, the CDR3 is TGTGCCAGCAGTGAGGGACTTATGACTGAAGCTTTCTTT. Translation: CASSEGLMTEAFF.

This rearrangement joins TRBV6-7 to TRBJ1-2; D possibly corresponds to TRBD1 (5 bases). TRBV6-7 is known as an ORF, though its function is uncertain. The CDR3 totals 15 residues. The V gene lost 0 bases and the J gene lost 7 bases, with 15 bases spanning the gap. CDR3 amino acids: CASSYSRGLRPGYTF. The CDR3 nucleotides are TGTGCCAGCAGTTACTCTCGGGGGTTGAGGCCTGGCTACACCTTC.

The chain's CDR3 is CASRPLAGSNNEQFF. The CDR3 DNA follows: TGTGCCAGCAGGCCACTAGCGGGCAGCAACAATGAGCAGTTCTTC. The genes are TRBV11-2 and TRBJ2-1; 9 positions agree with TRBD2. Germline V gene sequence: CDR1 SGHAT, CDR2 FQNNGV. The CDR3 contains 15 residues. The V segment lost 6 bases and the J segment 5 bases; nucleotides outside the gene matches: 8.